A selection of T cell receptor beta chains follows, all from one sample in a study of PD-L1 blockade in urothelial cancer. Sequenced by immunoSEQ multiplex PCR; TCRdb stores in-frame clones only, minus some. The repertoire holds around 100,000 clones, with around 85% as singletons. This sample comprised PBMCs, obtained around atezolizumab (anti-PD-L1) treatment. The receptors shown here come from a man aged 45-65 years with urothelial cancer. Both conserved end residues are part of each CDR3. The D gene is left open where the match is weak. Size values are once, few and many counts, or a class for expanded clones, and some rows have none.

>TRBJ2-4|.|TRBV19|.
CASSTTTTIAKNIQYF
TGTGCCAGTAGTACCACTACTACTATAGCCAAAAACATTCAGTACTTC
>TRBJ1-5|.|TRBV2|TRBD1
CASSQTGDYQPQHF
TGTGCCAGCAGTCAAACAGGGGATTATCAGCCCCAGCATTTT
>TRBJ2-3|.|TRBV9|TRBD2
CASSRTIPHASGRSLGQDTQYF
TGTGCCAGCAGCCGCACTATACCCCACGCTAGCGGGAGGAGTCTGGGTCAAGATACGCAGTATTTT
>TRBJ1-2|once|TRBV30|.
CAWSVHRGSNGYTF
TGTGCCTGGAGTGTACATCGGGGATCTAATGGCTACACCTTC
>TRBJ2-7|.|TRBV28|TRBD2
CASRTSGSFVFSYEQYF
TGTGCCAGCCGGACTAGCGGGAGTTTCGTGTTCTCCTACGAGCAGTACTTC
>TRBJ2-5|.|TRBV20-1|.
CSARRVETQYF
TGCAGTGCCCGGAGGGTGGAGACCCAGTACTTC
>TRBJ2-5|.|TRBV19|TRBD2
CASSARLAGAETQYF
TGTGCCAGTAGTGCCCGACTAGCGGGCGCCGAGACCCAGTACTTC
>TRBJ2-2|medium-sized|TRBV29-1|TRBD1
CSVAASGTGGRAGGSGELFF
TGCAGCGTTGCGGCTTCCGGGACAGGGGGCCGAGCGGGGGGGTCCGGGGAGCTGTTTTTT
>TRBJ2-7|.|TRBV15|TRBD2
CATSRDRGRAYEQYF
TGTGCCACCAGCAGAGATCGGGGGAGGGCCTACGAGCAGTACTTC
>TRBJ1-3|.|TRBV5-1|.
CASSLQGYSGNTIYF
TGCGCCAGCAGCTTACAGGGTTACTCTGGAAACACCATATATTTT
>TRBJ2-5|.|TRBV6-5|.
CASSYASLGTQYF
TGTGCCAGCAGTTATGCTAGCCTGGGGACCCAGTACTTC
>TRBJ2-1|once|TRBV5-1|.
CASSLNGEQFF
TGCGCCAGCAGCTTGAACGGTGAGCAGTTCTTC
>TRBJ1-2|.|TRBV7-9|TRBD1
CASSLQGADYGYTF
TGTGCCAGCAGCTTACAGGGGGCAGATTATGGCTACACCTTC
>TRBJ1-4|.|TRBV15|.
CATSRATGGEKLFF
TGTGCCACCAGCAGAGCCACCGGCGGGGAAAAACTGTTTTTT